Listed here is a single T cell receptor (beta chain). Its antigen is still unknown. Libraries were prepared by immunoSEQ multiplex PCR; TCRdb keeps only in-frame clonotypes and omits some of them. Of approximately 65,000 clones in the sample, 87% were seen once. The germline gives CDR1 SGHTA, CDR2 FQGNSA. The CDR3 length is 16 residues. With 3 bases removed from V and 2 bases from J, the gap between germline ends came to 16 bases. This specimen comes from a study of lymphopenia after photon versus proton radiotherapy. Study results and caveats: Post-nadir diversity loss with photons came from oligoclonal expansion, particularly CD8+ Temra cells.

The genes are TRBV7-2 and TRBJ1-2; possibly TRBD1 for D (5 bases). The receptor's source is an older man with esophageal cancer. The sample consisted of peripheral blood, taken from a patient treated with proton-based radiotherapy. The CDR3 reads CASSFGQGEGNYGYTF. The CDR3 DNA sequence: TGTGCCAGCAGCTTCGGGCAGGGCGAGGGGAACTATGGCTACACCTTC.